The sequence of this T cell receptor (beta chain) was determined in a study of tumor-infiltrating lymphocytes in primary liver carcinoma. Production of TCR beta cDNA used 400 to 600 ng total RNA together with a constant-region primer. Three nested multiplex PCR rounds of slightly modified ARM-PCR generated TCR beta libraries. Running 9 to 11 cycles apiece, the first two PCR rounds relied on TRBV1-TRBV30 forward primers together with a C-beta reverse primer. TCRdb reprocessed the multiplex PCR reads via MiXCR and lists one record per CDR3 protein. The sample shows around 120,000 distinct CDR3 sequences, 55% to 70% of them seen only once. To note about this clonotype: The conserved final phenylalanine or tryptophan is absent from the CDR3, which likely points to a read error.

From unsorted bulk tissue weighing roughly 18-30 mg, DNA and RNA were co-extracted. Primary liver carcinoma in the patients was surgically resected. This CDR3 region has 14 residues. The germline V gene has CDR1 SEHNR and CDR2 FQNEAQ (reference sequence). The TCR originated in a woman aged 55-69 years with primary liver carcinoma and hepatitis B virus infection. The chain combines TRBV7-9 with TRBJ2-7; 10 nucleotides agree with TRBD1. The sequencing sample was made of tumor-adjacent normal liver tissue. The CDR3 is CASSTDRGRYEQYL. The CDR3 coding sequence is TGTGCCAGTAGCACAGACAGGGGGCGTTACGAACAGTACTTA.